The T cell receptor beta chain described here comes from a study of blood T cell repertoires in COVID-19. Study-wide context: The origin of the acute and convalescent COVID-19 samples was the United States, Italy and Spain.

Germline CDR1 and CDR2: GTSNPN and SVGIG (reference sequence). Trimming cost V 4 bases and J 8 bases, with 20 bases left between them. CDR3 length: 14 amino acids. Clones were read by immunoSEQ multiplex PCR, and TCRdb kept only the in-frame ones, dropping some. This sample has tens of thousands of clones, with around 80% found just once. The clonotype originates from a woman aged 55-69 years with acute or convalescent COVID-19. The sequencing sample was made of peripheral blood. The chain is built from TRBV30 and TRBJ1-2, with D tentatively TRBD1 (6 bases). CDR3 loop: CAWNPWTETSGYTF. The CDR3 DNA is TGTGCCTGGAATCCTTGGACAGAGACGTCGGGCTACACCTTC.